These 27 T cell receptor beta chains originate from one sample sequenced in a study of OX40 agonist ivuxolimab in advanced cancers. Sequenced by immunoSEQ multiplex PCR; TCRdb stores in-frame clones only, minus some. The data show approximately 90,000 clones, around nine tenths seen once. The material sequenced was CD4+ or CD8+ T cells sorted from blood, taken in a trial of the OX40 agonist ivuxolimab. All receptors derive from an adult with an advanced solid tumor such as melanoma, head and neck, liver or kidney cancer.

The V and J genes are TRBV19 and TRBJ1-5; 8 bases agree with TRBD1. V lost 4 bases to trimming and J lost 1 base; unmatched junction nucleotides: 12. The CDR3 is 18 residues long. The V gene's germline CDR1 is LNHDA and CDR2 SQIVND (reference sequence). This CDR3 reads CASSNRGDRGGSNQPQHF. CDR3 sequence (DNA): TGTGCCAGTAGTAATCGAGGAGACAGGGGAGGGAGCAATCAGCCCCAGCATTTT.

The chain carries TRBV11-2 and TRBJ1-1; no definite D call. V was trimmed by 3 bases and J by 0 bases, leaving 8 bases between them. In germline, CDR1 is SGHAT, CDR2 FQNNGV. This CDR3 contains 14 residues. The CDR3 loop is CASSLTFMNTEAFF. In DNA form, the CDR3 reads TGTGCCAGCAGCTTGACCTTTATGAACACTGAAGCTTTCTTT.

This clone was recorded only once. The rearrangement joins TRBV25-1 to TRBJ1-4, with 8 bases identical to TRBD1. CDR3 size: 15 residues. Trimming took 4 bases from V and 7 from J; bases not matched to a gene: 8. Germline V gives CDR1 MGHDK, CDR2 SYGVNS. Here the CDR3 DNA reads TGTGCCAGCAGTGGGACGACAGGGGCGGGTGAAAAACTGTTTTTT. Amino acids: CASSGTTGAGEKLFF.

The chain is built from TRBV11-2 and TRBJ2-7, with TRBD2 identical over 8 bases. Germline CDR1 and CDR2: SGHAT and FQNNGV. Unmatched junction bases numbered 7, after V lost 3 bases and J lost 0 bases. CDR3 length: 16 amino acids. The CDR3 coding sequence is TGTGCCAGCAGCTTCTCAGCGGGGGCGAGCTCCTACGAGCAGTACTTC. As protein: CASSFSAGASSYEQYF.

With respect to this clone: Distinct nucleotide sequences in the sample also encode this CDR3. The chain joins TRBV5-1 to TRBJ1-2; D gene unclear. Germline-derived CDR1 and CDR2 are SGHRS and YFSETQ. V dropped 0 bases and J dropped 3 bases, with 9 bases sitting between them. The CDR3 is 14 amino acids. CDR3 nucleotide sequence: TGCGCCAGCAGCTTGGGGACGGGAGACTATGGCTACACCTTC. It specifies CASSLGTGDYGYTF.

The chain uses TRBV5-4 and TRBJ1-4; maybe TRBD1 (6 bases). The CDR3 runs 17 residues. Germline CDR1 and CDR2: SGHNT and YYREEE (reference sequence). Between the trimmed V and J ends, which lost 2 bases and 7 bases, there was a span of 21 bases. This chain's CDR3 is CASSFSGRTGKGEKLFF. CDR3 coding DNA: TGTGCCAGCAGCTTTTCCGGCCGAACAGGGAAGGGTGAAAAACTGTTTTTT.

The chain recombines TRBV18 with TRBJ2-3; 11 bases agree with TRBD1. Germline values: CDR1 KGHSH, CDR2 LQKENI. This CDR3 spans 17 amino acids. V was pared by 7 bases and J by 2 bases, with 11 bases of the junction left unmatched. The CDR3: CASFAGQGAIYTDTQYF. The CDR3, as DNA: TGTGCCAGCTTCGCTGGACAGGGGGCCATATACACAGATACGCAGTATTTT.

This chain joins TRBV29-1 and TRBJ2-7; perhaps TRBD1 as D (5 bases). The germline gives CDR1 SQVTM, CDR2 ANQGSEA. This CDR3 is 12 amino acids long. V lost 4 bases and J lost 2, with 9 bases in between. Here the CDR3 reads CSVGQGTYEQYF. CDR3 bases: TGCAGCGTTGGTCAGGGAACCTACGAGCAGTACTTC.

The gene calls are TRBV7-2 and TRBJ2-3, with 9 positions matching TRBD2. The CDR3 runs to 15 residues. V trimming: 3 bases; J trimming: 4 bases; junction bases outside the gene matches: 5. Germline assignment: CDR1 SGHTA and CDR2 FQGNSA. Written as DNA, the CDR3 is TGTGCCAGCAGCTTGGGCGGGGGGGGCGCAGATACGCAGTATTTT. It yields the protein CASSLGGGGADTQYF.

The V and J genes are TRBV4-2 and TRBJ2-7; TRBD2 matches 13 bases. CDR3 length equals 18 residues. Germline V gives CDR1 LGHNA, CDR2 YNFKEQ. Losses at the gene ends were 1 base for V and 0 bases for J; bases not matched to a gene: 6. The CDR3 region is CASSQGTSGRQTSYEQYF. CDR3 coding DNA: TGTGCCAGCAGCCAAGGGACTAGCGGGAGACAAACCTCCTACGAGCAGTACTTC.

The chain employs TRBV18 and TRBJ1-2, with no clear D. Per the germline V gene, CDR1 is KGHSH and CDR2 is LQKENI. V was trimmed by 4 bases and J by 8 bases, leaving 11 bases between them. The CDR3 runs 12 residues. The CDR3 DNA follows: TGTGCCAGCTCACGTGGGTTGGAAGGCTACACCTTC. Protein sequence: CASSRGLEGYTF.

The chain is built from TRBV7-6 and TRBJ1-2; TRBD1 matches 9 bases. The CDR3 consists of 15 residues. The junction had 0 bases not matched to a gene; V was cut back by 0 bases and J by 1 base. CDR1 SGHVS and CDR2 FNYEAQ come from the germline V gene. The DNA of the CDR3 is TGTGCCAGCAGCTTAGCGGGACAGGGTAACTATGGCTACACCTTC. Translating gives CASSLAGQGNYGYTF.

CDR3 residues: CASSLGTAISYEQYF. DNA of the CDR3: TGCGCCAGCAGCTTGGGGACAGCGATCTCCTACGAGCAGTACTTC. This rearrangement joins TRBV5-1 to TRBJ2-7; possibly TRBD1 for D (6 bases). Looked up from germline, CDR1 is SGHRS and CDR2 is YFSETQ. V shed 0 bases and J shed 0 bases, with 10 bases lying between them. The CDR3 spans 15 residues.

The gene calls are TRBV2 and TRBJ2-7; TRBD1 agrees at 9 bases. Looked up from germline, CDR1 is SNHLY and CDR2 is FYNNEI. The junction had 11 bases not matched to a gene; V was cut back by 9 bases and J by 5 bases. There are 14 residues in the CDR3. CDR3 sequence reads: CASSLDRGTHEQYF. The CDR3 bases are TGTGCCAGTAGTTTGGACAGGGGTACCCACGAGCAGTACTTC. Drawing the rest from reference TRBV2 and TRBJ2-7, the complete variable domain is EPEVTQTPSHQVTQMGQEVILRCVPISNHLYFYWYRQILGQKVEFLVSFYNNEISEKSEIFDDQFSVERPDGSNFTLKIRSTKLEDSAMYFCASSLDRGTHEQYFGPGTRLTVT.

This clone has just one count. CDR3 in DNA: TGTGCCAGTAGTATACCTGGCGGGGGACAGCTTTCCGGCTACACCTTC. Its protein product is CASSIPGGGQLSGYTF. This sequence joins TRBV19 and TRBJ1-2, with TRBD1 matching 7 bases. Germline CDR1 is LNHDA and CDR2 is SQIVND (reference sequence). The CDR3 is made up of 16 amino acids. The ends lost 2 bases at V and 8 bases at J; junction bases unmatched: 14.

CDR3 loop: CASSAPGGSSNSPLHF. For the CDR3, the DNA is TGTGCCAGCAGCGCCCCAGGGGGTTCATCGAATTCACCCCTCCACTTT. This chain joins TRBV11-2 and TRBJ1-6; 7 bases agree with TRBD1. The junction had 11 bases not matched to a gene; V was cut back by 5 bases and J by 7 bases. Germline V gene data show CDR1 as SGHAT and CDR2 as FQNNGV. This CDR3 has 16 residues.

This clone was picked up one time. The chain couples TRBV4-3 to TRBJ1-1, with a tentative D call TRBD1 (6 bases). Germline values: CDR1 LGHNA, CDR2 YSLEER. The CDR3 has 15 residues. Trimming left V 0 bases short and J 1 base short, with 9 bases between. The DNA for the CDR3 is TGCGCCAGCAGCCAAGAGATACAGGGGAACACTGAAGCTTTCTTT. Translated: CASSQEIQGNTEAFF.

For the CDR3, the DNA is TGTGCCAGCGCCCGGGACAGTAATTCACCCCTCCACTTT. Translation gives CASARDSNSPLHF. The chain employs TRBV5-4 and TRBJ1-6; 7 bases align to TRBD1. Trimming took 7 bases from V and 6 from J; bases not matched to a gene: 4. The length of the CDR3 is 13 residues. Germline loops: CDR1 SGHNT, CDR2 YYREEE (reference sequence).

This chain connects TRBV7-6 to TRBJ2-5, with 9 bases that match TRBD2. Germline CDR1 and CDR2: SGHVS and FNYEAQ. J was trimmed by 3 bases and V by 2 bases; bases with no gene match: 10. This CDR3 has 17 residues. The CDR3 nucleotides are TGTGCCAGCAGCTTACCTCGGTTAGCGGGGGTTGAAGAGACCCAGTACTTC. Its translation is CASSLPRLAGVEETQYF.

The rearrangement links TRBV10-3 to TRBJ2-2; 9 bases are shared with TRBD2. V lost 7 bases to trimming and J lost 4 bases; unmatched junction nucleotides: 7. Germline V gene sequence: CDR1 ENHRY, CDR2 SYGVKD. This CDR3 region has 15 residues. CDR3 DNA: TGTGCCATCAAAGGCGGGGGGGGATCCACCGGGGAGCTGTTTTTT. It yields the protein CAIKGGGGSTGELFF.

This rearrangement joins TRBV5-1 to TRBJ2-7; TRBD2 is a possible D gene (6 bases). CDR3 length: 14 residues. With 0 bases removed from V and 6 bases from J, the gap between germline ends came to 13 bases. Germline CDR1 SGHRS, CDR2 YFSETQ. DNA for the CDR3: TGCGCCAGCAGCTTGGCCAGTCAGGGAGGCGAGCAGTACTTC. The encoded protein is CASSLASQGGEQYF.

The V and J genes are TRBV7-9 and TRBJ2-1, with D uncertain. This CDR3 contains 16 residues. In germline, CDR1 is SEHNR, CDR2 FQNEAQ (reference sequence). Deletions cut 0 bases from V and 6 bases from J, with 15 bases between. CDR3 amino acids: CASSLAGMGVRNEQFF. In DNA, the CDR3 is TGTGCCAGCAGCTTAGCGGGGATGGGTGTGCGCAATGAGCAGTTCTTC.

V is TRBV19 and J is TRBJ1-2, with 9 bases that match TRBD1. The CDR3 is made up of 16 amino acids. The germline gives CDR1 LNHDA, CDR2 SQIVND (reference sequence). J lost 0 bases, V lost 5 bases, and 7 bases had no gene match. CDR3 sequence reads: CASSDPGQGPNYGYTF. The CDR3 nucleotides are TGTGCCAGTAGTGATCCGGGACAGGGACCTAACTATGGCTACACCTTC.

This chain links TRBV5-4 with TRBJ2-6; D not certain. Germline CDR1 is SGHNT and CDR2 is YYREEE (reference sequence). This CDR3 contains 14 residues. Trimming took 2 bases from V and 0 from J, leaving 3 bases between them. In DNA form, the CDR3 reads TGTGCCAGCAGCTTAAGCTCTGGGGCCAACGTCCTGACTTTC. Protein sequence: CASSLSSGANVLTF.

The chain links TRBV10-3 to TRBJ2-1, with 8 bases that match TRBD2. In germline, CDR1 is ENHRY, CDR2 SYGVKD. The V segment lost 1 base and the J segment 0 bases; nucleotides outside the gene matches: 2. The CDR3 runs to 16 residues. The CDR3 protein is CAISELAGTSYNEQFF. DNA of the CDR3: TGTGCCATCAGTGAGTTAGCGGGGACCTCCTACAATGAGCAGTTCTTC.

CDR3 sequence (DNA): TGTGCCAGCAGCTTTTCAGGGAACGTCAATGAGCAGTTCTTC. It translates to CASSFSGNVNEQFF. This chain joins TRBV5-4 and TRBJ2-1; TRBD1 might be the D (5 bases). CDR3 length: 14 residues. V was trimmed by 2 bases and J by 6 bases, leaving 12 bases between them. Germline loops: CDR1 SGHNT, CDR2 YYREEE (reference sequence).

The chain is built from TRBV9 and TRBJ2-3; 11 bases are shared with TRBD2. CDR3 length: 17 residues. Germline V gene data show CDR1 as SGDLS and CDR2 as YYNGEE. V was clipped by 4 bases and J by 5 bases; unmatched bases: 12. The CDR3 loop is CASSLRGSGGAGDTQYF. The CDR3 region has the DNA TGTGCCAGCAGCCTTCGGGGTAGCGGGGGGGCAGGAGATACGCAGTATTTT.